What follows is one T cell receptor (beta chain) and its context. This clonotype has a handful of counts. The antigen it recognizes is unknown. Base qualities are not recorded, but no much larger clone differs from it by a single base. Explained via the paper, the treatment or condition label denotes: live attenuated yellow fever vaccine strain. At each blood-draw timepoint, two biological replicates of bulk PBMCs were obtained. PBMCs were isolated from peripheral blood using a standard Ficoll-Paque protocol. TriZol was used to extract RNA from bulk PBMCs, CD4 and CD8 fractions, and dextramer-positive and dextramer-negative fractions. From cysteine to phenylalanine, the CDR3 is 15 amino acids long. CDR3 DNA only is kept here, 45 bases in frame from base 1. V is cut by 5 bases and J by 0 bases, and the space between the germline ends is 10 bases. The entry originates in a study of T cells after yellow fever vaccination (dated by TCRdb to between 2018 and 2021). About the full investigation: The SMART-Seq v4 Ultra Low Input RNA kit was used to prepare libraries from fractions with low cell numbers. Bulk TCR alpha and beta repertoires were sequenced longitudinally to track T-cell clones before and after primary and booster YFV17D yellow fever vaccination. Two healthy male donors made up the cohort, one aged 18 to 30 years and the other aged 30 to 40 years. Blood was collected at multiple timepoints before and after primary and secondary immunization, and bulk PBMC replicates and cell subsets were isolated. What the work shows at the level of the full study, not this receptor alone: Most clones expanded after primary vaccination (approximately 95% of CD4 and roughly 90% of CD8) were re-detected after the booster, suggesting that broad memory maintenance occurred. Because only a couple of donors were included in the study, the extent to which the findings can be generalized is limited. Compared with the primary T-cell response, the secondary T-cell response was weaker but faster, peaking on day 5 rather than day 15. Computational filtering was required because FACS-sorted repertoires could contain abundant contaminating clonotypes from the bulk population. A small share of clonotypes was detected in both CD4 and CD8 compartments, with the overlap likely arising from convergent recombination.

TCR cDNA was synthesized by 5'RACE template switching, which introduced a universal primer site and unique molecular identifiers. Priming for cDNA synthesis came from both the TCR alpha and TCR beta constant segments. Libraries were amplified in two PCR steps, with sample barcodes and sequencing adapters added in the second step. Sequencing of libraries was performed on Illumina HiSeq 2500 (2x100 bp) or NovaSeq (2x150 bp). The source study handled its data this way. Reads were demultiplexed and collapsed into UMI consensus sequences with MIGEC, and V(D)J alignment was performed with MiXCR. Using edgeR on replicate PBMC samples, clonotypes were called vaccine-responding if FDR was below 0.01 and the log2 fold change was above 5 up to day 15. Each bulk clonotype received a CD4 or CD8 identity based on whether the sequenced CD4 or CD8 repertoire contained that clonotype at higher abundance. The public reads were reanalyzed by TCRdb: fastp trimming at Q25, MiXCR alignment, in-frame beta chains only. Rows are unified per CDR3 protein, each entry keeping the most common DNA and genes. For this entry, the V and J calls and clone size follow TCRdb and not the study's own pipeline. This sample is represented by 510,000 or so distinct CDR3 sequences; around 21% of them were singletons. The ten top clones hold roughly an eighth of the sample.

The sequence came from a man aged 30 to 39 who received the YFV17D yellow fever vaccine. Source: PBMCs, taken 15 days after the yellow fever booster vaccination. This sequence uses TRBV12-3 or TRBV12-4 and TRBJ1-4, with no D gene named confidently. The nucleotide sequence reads TGTGCCAGCAGTCGGTCAGGATCAACTAATGAAAAACTGTTTTTT. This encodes CASSRSGSTNEKLFF.